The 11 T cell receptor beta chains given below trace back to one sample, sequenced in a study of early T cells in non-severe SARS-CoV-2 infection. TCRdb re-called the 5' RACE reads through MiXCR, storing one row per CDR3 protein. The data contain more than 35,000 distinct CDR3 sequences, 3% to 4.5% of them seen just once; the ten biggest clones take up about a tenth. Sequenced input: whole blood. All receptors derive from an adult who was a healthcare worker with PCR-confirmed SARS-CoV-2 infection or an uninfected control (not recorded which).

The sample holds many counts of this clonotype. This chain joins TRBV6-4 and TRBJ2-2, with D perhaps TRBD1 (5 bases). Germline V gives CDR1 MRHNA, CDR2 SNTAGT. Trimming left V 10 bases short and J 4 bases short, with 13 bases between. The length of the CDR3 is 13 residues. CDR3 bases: TGTGCCACCTTTGACAGCAGCACCGGGGAGCTGTTTTTT. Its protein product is CATFDSSTGELFF.

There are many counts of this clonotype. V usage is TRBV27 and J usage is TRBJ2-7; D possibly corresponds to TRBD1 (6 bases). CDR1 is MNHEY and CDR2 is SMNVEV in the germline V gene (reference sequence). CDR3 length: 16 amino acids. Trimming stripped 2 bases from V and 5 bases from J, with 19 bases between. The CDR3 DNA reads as TGTGCCAGCAGTTTAACCTCAGGGGTTTATTCGCACGAGCAGTACTTC. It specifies CASSLTSGVYSHEQYF.

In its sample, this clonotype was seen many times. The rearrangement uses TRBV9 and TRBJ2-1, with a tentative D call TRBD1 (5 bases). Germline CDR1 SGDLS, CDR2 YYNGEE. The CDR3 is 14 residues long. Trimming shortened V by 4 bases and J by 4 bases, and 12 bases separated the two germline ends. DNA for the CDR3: TGTGCCAGCAGCCCCCAGACAGATTACAATGAGCAGTTCTTC. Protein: CASSPQTDYNEQFF.

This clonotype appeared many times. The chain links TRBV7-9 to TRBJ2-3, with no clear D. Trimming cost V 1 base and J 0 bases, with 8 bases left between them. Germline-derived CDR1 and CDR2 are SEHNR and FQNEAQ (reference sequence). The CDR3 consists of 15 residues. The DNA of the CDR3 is TGTGCCAGCAGCTTAGTGGGCGTTAGCACAGATACGCAGTATTTT. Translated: CASSLVGVSTDTQYF.

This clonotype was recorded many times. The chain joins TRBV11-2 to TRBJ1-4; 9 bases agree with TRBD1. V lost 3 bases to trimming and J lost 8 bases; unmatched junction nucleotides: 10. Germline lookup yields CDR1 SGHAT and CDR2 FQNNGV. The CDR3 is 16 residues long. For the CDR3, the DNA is TGTGCCAGCAGCTTGTACAGGGGGCAAGTGGTAGAAAAACTGTTTTTT. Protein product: CASSLYRGQVVEKLFF.

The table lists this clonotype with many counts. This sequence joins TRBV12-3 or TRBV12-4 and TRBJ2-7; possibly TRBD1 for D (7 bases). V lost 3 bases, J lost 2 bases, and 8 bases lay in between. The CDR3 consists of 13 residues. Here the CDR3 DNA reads TGTGCCAGCAGTTTCAGGGGGGCCTACGAGCAGTACTTC. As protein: CASSFRGAYEQYF.

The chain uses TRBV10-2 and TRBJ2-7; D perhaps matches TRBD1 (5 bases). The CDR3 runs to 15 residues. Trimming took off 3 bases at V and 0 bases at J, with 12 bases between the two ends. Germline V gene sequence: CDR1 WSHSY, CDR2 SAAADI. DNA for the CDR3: TGCGCCAGCAGTGACAGGGAATACAACTCCTACGAGCAGTACTTC. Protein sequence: CASSDREYNSYEQYF.

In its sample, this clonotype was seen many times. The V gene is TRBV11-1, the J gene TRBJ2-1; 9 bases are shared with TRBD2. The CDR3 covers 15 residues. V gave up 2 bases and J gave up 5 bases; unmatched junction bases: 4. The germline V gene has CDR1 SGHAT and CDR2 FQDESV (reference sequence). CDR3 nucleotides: TGTGCCAGCAGCTTATTAAAGCGGGGGGACAATGAGCAGTTCTTC. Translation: CASSLLKRGDNEQFF. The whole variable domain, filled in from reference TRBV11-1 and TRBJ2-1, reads EAEVAQSPRYKITEKSQAVAFWCDPISGHATLYWYRQILGQGPELLVQFQDESVVDDSQLPKDRFSAERLKGVDSTLKIQPAELGDSAMYLCASSLLKRGDNEQFFGPGTRLTVL.

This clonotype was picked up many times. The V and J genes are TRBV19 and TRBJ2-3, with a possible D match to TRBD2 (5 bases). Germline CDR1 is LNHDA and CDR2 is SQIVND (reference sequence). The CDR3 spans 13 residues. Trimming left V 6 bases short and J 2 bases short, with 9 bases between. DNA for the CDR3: TGTGCCAGTAGGCTAGCAGCCACAGATACGCAGTATTTT. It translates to CASRLAATDTQYF.

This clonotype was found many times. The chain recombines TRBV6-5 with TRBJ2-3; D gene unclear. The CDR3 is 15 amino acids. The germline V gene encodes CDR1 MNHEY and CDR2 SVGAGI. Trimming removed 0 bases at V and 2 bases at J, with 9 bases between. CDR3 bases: TGTGCCAGCAGTTACTCGGAGACCCACACAGATACGCAGTATTTT. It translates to CASSYSETHTDTQYF.

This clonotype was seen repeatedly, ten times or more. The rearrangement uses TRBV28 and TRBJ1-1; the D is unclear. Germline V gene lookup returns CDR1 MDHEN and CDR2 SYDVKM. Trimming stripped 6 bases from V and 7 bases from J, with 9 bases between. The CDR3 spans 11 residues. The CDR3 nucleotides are TGTGCCAGCAGCCTATTCCATGAAGCTTTCTTT. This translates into CASSLFHEAFF.